This is a list of T cell receptor beta chains from one sample in a study of PD-1 blockade in classical Hodgkin lymphoma. The protocol was immunoSEQ multiplex PCR, while the TCRdb copy is restricted to in-frame clones and leaves out a portion. This table holds tens of thousands of clones, about 80% found once. The sample here was peripheral blood mononuclear cells (PBMCs), taken before the second cycle of nivolumab. These receptors were taken from a human donor with classical Hodgkin lymphoma. The CDR3 runs from the conserved cysteine through the conserved F or W.

length: 13
V: TRBV27
CDR3: CASSIRDKNIQYF

length: 15
V: TRBV18
CDR3: CASSPGAGIGDEQYF

length: 14
V: TRBV19
CDR3: CASSHDRGNQPQHF

length: 14
V: TRBV5-5
CDR3: CASSWGQGAGELFF

length: 12
V: TRBV7-9
CDR3: CASRLLQETQYF

length: 12
V: TRBV5-1
CDR3: CASSLTGEKLFF

length: 17
V: TRBV4-1
CDR3: CASSQVFRPSSADTQYF

length: 17
V: TRBV21-1
CDR3: CASSSIPLTGVYNEQFF

length: 13
V: TRBV5-6
CDR3: CASTLTGGNTIYF

length: 14
V: TRBV5-6
CDR3: CASSFRQVYNEQFF

length: 14
V: TRBV18
CDR3: CASSPPTGLREQYF

length: 15
V: TRBV4-1
CDR3: CASSQVEGRNTEAFF

length: 15
V: TRBV4-2
CDR3: CASSGTGTGVNGYTF

length: 15
V: TRBV6-1
CDR3: CASSESLAGAYEQYF

length: 15
V: TRBV9
CDR3: CASSVFPTGYGTQYF

length: 15
V: TRBV14
CDR3: CASSQKVGGYYEQFF

length: 19
V: TRBV18
CDR3: CASSPSLDLRDTNTGELFF

length: 13
V: TRBV15
CDR3: CATSRLLGYEQYF

length: 12
V: TRBV5-1
CDR3: CASSFDGYEQFF

length: 12
V: TRBV30
CDR3: CAWSRDDNEQFF

length: 15
V: TRBV4-2
CDR3: CASSHNRGMNTEAFF

length: 13
V: TRBV6-1
CDR3: CASSEEGRQPQHF

length: 18
V: TRBV29-1
CDR3: CSVEDWKTGRYMNTEAFF

length: 13
V: TRBV2
CDR3: CASSAGQGVGYTF

length: 15
V: TRBV6-1
CDR3: CASSEFGTATYEQYF

length: 12
V: TRBV29-1
CDR3: CSVEDLQGPQYF

length: 14
V: TRBV30
CDR3: CASKPGGSYNEQFF

length: 14
V: TRBV2
CDR3: CASSGVLASYEQYF

length: 15
V: TRBV13
CDR3: CASSLSSGSYNEQFF

length: 18
V: TRBV27
CDR3: CASSLSPTGKPRAETQYF

length: 14
V: TRBV11-2
CDR3: CASSIRVTYNEQFF

length: 14
V: TRBV2
CDR3: CASILAGASYEQYF

length: 17
V: TRBV5-1
CDR3: CASSSQPLGGKNTEAFF

length: 17
V: TRBV19
CDR3: CASSIDGARPYYNEQFF

length: 14
V: TRBV27
CDR3: CASSFREGSQPQHF

length: 15
V: TRBV5-1
CDR3: CASSLAGISTDTQYF

length: 14
V: TRBV5-1
CDR3: CASSGRGGGTEAFF